The 25 T cell receptor beta chains below come from one sample, sequenced in a study of T cell changes during pregnancy in multiple sclerosis (dated by TCRdb to about 2019). Preparation of the library involved the immunoSEQ multiplex PCR assay. This immuneACCESS table, as held by TCRdb, lists in-frame sequences with V and J called but not all clones. Of the missing ones, under half trace to an unresolved V gene in checked studies; the others have no known cause. In this sample the table shows 60,000 or so clones, 90% of which occur a single time. The leading ten clones occupy roughly 2.2% of the sample. The sequences come from peripheral blood, collected in the second trimester of pregnancy. Receptors were obtained from a female donor in good health, enrolled as a control in a pregnancy study.

The chain links TRBV7-9 to TRBJ2-6, with D possibly being TRBD2 (6 bases). This CDR3 comprises 15 residues. Trimming left V 4 bases short and J 1 base short, with 8 bases between. Germline CDR1 and CDR2: SEHNR and FQNEAQ (reference sequence). CDR3 coding DNA: TGTGCCAGCAGCTCGGGGACTTCTGGGGCCAACGTCCTGACTTTC. This sequence encodes CASSSGTSGANVLTF.

This CDR3 reads CASRGAGTQYF. CDR3 DNA: TGTGCCAGCAGGGGTGCAGGCACGCAGTATTTT. The genes are TRBV6-5 and TRBJ2-3; D is unclear. CDR1 and CDR2 (germline): MNHEY, SVGAGI. The CDR3 length is 11 residues. With 6 bases removed from V and 9 bases from J, the gap between germline ends came to 10 bases.

In DNA, the CDR3 is TGTGCCAGCAGCGGACAGGGCGGACGGAGCTCCTACGAGCAGTACTTC. Protein product: CASSGQGGRSSYEQYF. V usage is TRBV11-1 and J usage is TRBJ2-7; the match to TRBD1 covers 8 bases. V gave up 5 bases and J gave up 0 bases; unmatched junction bases: 9. This CDR3 region has 16 residues. Germline assignment: CDR1 SGHAT and CDR2 FQDESV (reference sequence).

This sequence joins TRBV9 and TRBJ2-3; a weak D match, TRBD2 (6 bases). This CDR3 comprises 14 residues. Looked up from germline, CDR1 is SGDLS and CDR2 is YYNGEE. Between the trimmed V and J ends, which lost 0 bases and 5 bases, there was a span of 10 bases. The CDR3 protein is CASSVGGVKDTQYF. The CDR3 DNA follows: TGTGCCAGCAGCGTAGGGGGGGTTAAAGATACGCAGTATTTT. Using reference TRBV9 and TRBJ2-3 for the parts outside the CDR3, the full variable domain is DSGVTQTPKHLITATGQRVTLRCSPRSGDLSVYWYQQSLDQGLQFLIQYYNGEERAKGNILERFSAQQFPDLHSELNLSSLELGDSALYFCASSVGGVKDTQYFGPGTRLTVL.

V gene TRBV5-5 combines with J gene TRBJ2-1, with D possibly being TRBD1 (5 bases). With 4 bases removed from V and 3 bases from J, the gap between germline ends came to 14 bases. CDR1 and CDR2 from the germline V gene are SGHKS and YYEKEE (reference sequence). This CDR3 is built from 15 residues. CDR3 nucleotides: TGTGCCAGCAGCCCAATACTGACAGTCTACAATGAGCAGTTCTTC. It codes for CASSPILTVYNEQFF.

This sequence joins TRBV5-1 and TRBJ1-4, with 10 bases identical to TRBD1. The ends lost 4 bases at V and 8 bases at J; junction bases unmatched: 14. The length of the CDR3 is 17 residues. In germline, CDR1 is SGHRS, CDR2 YFSETQ. The CDR3 DNA sequence: TGCGCCAGCAGCGAGGTACCGGGACAGGGGTTTCTGGAAAAACTGTTTTTT. Its protein product is CASSEVPGQGFLEKLFF.

The chain couples TRBV11-3 to TRBJ2-3, with 10 bases matching TRBD2. Trimming took 5 bases from V and 2 from J; bases not matched to a gene: 10. The V gene's germline CDR1 is SGHNT and CDR2 YENEEA. The CDR3 has 17 residues. The CDR3 is CASSPPLLAGLTDTQYF. CDR3 coding DNA: TGTGCCAGCAGCCCTCCTCTACTAGCGGGGCTCACAGATACGCAGTATTTT.

This chain uses TRBV30 with TRBJ1-5; perhaps TRBD1 as D (6 bases). Germline loops: CDR1 GTSNPN, CDR2 SVGIG (reference sequence). V shed 3 bases and J shed 1 base, with 10 bases lying between them. The CDR3 extends over 14 amino acids. CDR3 region: CAWRETGSNQPQHF. The CDR3, as DNA: TGTGCCTGGAGGGAAACAGGGAGCAATCAGCCCCAGCATTTT.

The rearrangement uses TRBV4-2 and TRBJ1-2, with 9 bases that match TRBD1. The CDR3 sequence is 15 residues long. Germline CDR1 reads LGHNA; CDR2 reads YNFKEQ. After removal of 1 base from V and 5 bases from J, the junction contained 5 bases not matched to a gene. The chain's CDR3 is CASSQGDRDIYGYTF. The CDR3 nucleotides read TGTGCCAGCAGCCAAGGGGACAGGGATATTTATGGCTACACCTTC.

This clone was detected once. The V call is TRBV5-5, the J call TRBJ2-2, with D possibly TRBD2 on 5 matching bases. Looked up from germline, CDR1 is SGHKS and CDR2 is YYEKEE (reference sequence). Trimming shortened V by 8 bases and J by 1 base, and 9 bases separated the two germline ends. CDR3 size: 13 residues. In DNA form, the CDR3 reads TGTGCCAGTGAGGGAGTGAACACCGGGGAGCTGTTTTTT. Amino acid sequence: CASEGVNTGELFF.

V gene TRBV5-1 combines with J gene TRBJ2-6, with D hard to call. Germline V lookup: CDR1 SGHRS, CDR2 YFSETQ. Trimming took off 0 bases at V and 1 base at J, with 5 bases between the two ends. The CDR3 consists of 15 residues. The CDR3 sequence is CASSLDGSGANVLTF. The CDR3, as DNA: TGCGCCAGCAGCTTGGACGGGTCTGGGGCCAACGTCCTGACTTTC.

Only a few counts were recorded for this clone. The chain couples TRBV6-5 to TRBJ1-1, with 7 nucleotides matching TRBD1. With 6 bases clipped from V and 1 base from J, the junction kept 11 bases outside the gene matches. From germline, CDR1 is MNHEY and CDR2 SVGAGI. The CDR3 is made up of 16 amino acids. The CDR3 here is CASSYRARGRNTEAFF. CDR3 DNA: TGTGCCAGCAGCTACCGAGCCAGGGGGAGGAACACTGAAGCTTTCTTT.

The chain employs TRBV27 and TRBJ2-1; D perhaps matches TRBD1 (6 bases). Germline-derived CDR1 and CDR2 are MNHEY and SMNVEV (reference sequence). The CDR3 loop spans 12 amino acids. Trimming took 6 bases from V and 8 from J, leaving 11 bases between them. The CDR3 bases are TGTGCCAGCAGAGTGGGGGCGGATGAGCAGTTCTTC. It specifies CASRVGADEQFF.

This rearrangement joins TRBV29-1 to TRBJ1-5, with TRBD1 matching 9 bases. From germline, CDR1 is SQVTM and CDR2 ANQGSEA. The CDR3 has 14 amino acids. V shed 6 bases, J shed 5 bases, and the junction held 8 bases outside the gene matches. In DNA, the CDR3 is TGCAGCGTCGGAGCGGGACAGGGATATCAGCCCCAGCATTTT. As protein: CSVGAGQGYQPQHF. The full variable domain, its missing parts supplied by reference TRBV29-1 and TRBJ1-5, is SAVISQKPSRDICQRGTSLTIQCQVDSQVTMMFWYRQQPGQSLTLIATANQGSEATYESGFVIDKFPISRPNLTFSTLTVSNMSPEDSSIYLCSVGAGQGYQPQHFGDGTRLSIL.

The rearrangement uses TRBV5-1 and TRBJ2-1, with TRBD1 identical over 7 bases. The J segment lost 5 bases and the V segment lost 4 bases, leaving 9 bases of the junction unmatched. Germline V gene lookup returns CDR1 SGHRS and CDR2 YFSETQ. This CDR3 has 15 residues. In DNA, the CDR3 is TGCGCCAGCAGCGAGTTCCAACAGGGGAACAATGAGCAGTTCTTC. It codes for CASSEFQQGNNEQFF.

CDR3 amino acids: CAWSTFRGGRGNQPQHF. As DNA, the CDR3 is TGTGCCTGGAGTACCTTTCGTGGGGGCCGTGGCAATCAGCCCCAGCATTTT. The rearrangement links TRBV30 to TRBJ1-5; TRBD1 is a possible D gene (6 bases). Deletions cut 2 bases from V and 2 bases from J, with 19 bases between. Germline CDR1 is GTSNPN and CDR2 is SVGIG (reference sequence). The CDR3 spans 17 residues.

The V gene is TRBV30, the J gene TRBJ2-1; D is perhaps TRBD2 (6 bases). The CDR3 totals 14 residues. The ends were cut back, 2 bases at V and 7 bases at J, with 15 bases in the middle. Per the germline V gene, CDR1 is GTSNPN and CDR2 is SVGIG (reference sequence). CDR3 nucleotides: TGTGCCTGGAGTTTAATCGGACTACAGAATGAGCAGTTCTTC. Its protein product is CAWSLIGLQNEQFF.

This chain joins TRBV7-8 and TRBJ2-7; D perhaps matches TRBD2 (6 bases). Per the germline V gene, CDR1 is SGHVS and CDR2 is FQNEAQ. This CDR3 has 15 residues. V was shortened by 6 bases and J by 2 bases, with 17 bases between the two germline ends. DNA of the CDR3: TGTGCCAGCAGTCTCTTCTCGGGAGAGACCTACGAGCAGTACTTC. Translating it yields CASSLFSGETYEQYF.

The V call is TRBV5-1, the J call TRBJ2-6; tentatively, D is TRBD1 (6 bases). CDR1 SGHRS and CDR2 YFSETQ come from the germline V gene. The CDR3 consists of 18 residues. Trimming left V 4 bases short and J 0 bases short, with 17 bases between. CDR3 sequence reads: CASSGQTGPSSGANVLTF. The CDR3, as DNA: TGCGCCAGCAGCGGACAGACAGGCCCGAGCTCTGGGGCCAACGTCCTGACTTTC.

This clone was observed a handful of times. V usage is TRBV21-1 and J usage is TRBJ2-1; TRBD1 reflects the table's D call only, with no check against the DNA. TRBV21-1 represents a pseudogene. The CDR3 totals 15 residues. The CDR3 here is CASSKEGISDNEQFF. CDR3 nucleotide sequence: TGTGCCAGCAGCAAAGAGGGGATTTCGGACAATGAGCAGTTCTTC.

The chain carries TRBV6-1 and TRBJ1-5; the D gene is possibly TRBD1 (6 bases). The germline V gene encodes CDR1 MNHNS and CDR2 SASEGT. The CDR3 loop spans 16 amino acids. Between the trimmed V and J ends, which lost 4 bases and 0 bases, there was a span of 13 bases. Here the CDR3 DNA reads TGTGCCAGCAGTGCCAACAGGGTCGGTAGCAATCAGCCCCAGCATTTT. This gives the protein CASSANRVGSNQPQHF.

This chain joins TRBV7-2 and TRBJ2-1; 10 bases agree with TRBD2. Germline V gene sequence: CDR1 SGHTA, CDR2 FQGNSA. This CDR3 is built from 16 residues. Germline trimming cut 4 bases from V and 6 bases from J; bases unmatched to any gene: 9. As DNA, the CDR3 is TGTGCCAGCAGCTCCCACGGAAGACTAGCGGGCAATGAGCAGTTCTTC. The encoded protein is CASSSHGRLAGNEQFF.

The chain is built from TRBV6-5 and TRBJ1-5; 7 bases fit TRBD1. J gave up 4 bases and V 9 bases, and 9 bases lay outside the gene matches. CDR3 length: 14 amino acids. Germline assignment: CDR1 MNHEY and CDR2 SVGAGI. CDR3 amino acids: CASGGRGLNQPQHF. CDR3 coding DNA: TGTGCCAGTGGGGGCAGGGGGTTAAATCAGCCCCAGCATTTT.

This chain connects TRBV7-3 to TRBJ2-3; 11 nucleotides agree with TRBD1. V dropped 5 bases and J dropped 6; count of bases not matched to a gene: 7. CDR1 and CDR2 (germline): SGHTA, FQGTGA. The CDR3 extends over 15 amino acids. CDR3 sequence (DNA): TGTGCCAGCAGCCCCGGGACAGGGGGAGGGGATACGCAGTATTTT. Encoded protein: CASSPGTGGGDTQYF.

A single count supports this clone. The chain has TRBV19 and TRBJ1-1; TRBD1 might be the D (5 bases). Germline assignment: CDR1 LNHDA and CDR2 SQIVND (reference sequence). This CDR3 comprises 15 residues. Trimming stripped 6 bases from V and 5 bases from J, with 19 bases between. The CDR3 region has the DNA TGTGCCAGTAGCCATATCCAGGGCTCGAGGACTGAAGCTTTCTTT. Its protein is CASSHIQGSRTEAFF.